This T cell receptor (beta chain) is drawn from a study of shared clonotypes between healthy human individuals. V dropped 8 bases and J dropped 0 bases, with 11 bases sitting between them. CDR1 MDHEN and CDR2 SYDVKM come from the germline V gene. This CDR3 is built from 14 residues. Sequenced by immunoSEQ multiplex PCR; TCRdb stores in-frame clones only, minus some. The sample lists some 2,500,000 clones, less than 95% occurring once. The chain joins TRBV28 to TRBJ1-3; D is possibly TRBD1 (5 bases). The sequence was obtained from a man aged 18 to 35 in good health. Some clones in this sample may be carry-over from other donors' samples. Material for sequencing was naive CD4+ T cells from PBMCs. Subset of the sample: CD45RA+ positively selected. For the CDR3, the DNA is TGTGCCAGCTTTAGAGGGGTCTCTGGAAACACCATATATTTT. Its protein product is CASFRGVSGNTIYF.